The present entry profiles one TCR beta chain with its context. TCRdb's copy holds only in-frame clones and misses some; the assay was immunoSEQ multiplex PCR. The table includes tens of thousands of clones, about 89% detected once. The data were taken from a study of T cell changes during pregnancy in multiple sclerosis. This sequence originates from a female donor in good health, enrolled as a control in a pregnancy study. This material consisted of peripheral blood, taken in the first trimester of pregnancy.

The CDR3, as DNA: TGTGCCAGCAGCCGGACAGGAAACACCATATATTTT. Translating gives CASSRTGNTIYF. This chain links TRBV28 with TRBJ1-3, with D possibly matching TRBD1 (5 bases). The CDR3 contains 12 residues. The ends were cut back, 6 bases at V and 4 bases at J, with 7 bases in the middle. Germline-derived CDR1 and CDR2 are MDHEN and SYDVKM.